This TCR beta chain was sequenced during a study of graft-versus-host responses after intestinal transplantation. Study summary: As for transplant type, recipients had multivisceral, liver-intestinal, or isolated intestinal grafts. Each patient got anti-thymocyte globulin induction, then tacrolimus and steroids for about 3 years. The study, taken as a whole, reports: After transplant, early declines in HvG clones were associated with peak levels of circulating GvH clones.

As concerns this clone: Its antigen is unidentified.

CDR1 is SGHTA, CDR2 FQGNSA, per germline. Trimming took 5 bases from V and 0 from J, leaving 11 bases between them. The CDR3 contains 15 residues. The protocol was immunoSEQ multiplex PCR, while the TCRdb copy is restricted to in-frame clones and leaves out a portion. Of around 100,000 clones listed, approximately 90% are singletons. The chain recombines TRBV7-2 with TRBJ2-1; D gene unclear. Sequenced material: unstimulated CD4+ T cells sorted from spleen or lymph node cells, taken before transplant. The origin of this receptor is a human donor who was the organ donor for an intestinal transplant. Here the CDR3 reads CASSRTPSSYNEQFF. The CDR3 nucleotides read TGTGCCAGCAGCCGGACCCCGAGCTCCTACAATGAGCAGTTCTTC.